This T cell receptor beta chain emerged from a study of a mutant IDH1 vaccine in newly diagnosed glioma. Data came from immunoSEQ multiplex PCR; TCRdb stores just in-frame clones and leaves some out. The sample carries tens of thousands of clones, roughly 79% recorded once. Noted time point: week 35, safety follow-up. The study gave 300 ug of mutant IDH1 20-mer peptide per vaccine dose, with topical imiquimod. Regarding this clone: Its target is not known.

Between the trimmed V and J ends, which lost 6 bases and 3 bases, there was a span of 17 bases. The CDR3 contains 15 residues. CDR1 is SNHLY and CDR2 is FYNNEI in the germline V gene. The source of this sequence is a man aged 35 to 55 with glioma. The material was PBMCs, obtained from a glioma patient whose treatment included an IDH1 peptide vaccine. The rearrangement uses TRBV2 and TRBJ1-2; tentatively, D is TRBD1 (5 bases). The CDR3, as DNA: TGTGCCAGCAGCCGATCGGGGGGGAATGACTATGGCTACACCTTC. This translates into CASSRSGGNDYGYTF.